This is a list of T cell receptor beta chains from one sample in a study of regulatory T cells in long-lasting Graves disease. One entry per CDR3 protein, called by TCRdb with MiXCR from the multiplex PCR reads. The table includes around 470,000 distinct CDR3 sequences, around 15% detected once. These data also formed part of another study, on T cells in Graves' hyperthyroidism and ophthalmopathy.

Here the sequenced sample was peripheral blood mononuclear cells (PBMCs), taken at new diagnosis, from a patient treated with antithyroid drugs. The receptors come from a woman in her 50s with Graves disease. Each CDR3 is given with its conserved first and last residue. D genes are given only for firm matches. Where a row states a size, it is once, few, many or the class of an expanded clone; other rows omit it.

TRBV19	TRBJ2-3	many	TRBD1	CASTSTGGTDTQYF	TGTGCCAGTACCTCGACAGGGGGCACAGATACGCAGTATTTT
TRBV12-3/TRBV12-4	TRBJ1-5	many	TRBD1	CASSFGTEFQPQHF	TGTGCCAGCAGTTTCGGGACAGAGTTTCAGCCCCAGCATTTT
TRBV10-3	TRBJ1-2	NA	NA	CAISESGGAMNYGYTF	TGTGCCATCAGTGAGTCTGGGGGCGCAATGAACTATGGCTACACCTTC
TRBV7-9	TRBJ1-2	few	NA	CASSPATFNYGYTF	TGTGCCAGCAGCCCCGCGACCTTCAACTATGGCTACACCTTC
TRBV7-6	TRBJ2-1	many	NA	CASSLALRFEQFF	TGTGCCAGCAGCTTAGCGCTAAGGTTTGAGCAGTTCTTC
TRBV12-3/TRBV12-4	TRBJ1-2	few	TRBD1	CTSSATGLGYTF	TGTACCAGCAGTGCGACAGGGTTAGGCTACACCTTC
TRBV15	TRBJ1-5	few	NA	CATSRVSSNQPQHF	TGTGCCACCAGCAGAGTTTCTAGCAATCAGCCCCAGCATTTT
TRBV2	TRBJ2-5	many	NA	CASRNWGQGGIETQYF	TGTGCCAGCAGGAACTGGGGGCAGGGTGGTATAGAGACCCAGTACTTC
TRBV10-3	TRBJ1-5	few	NA	CAISESLAESNQPQHF	TGTGCCATCAGTGAGTCATTAGCAGAAAGCAATCAGCCCCAGCATTTT
TRBV7-2	TRBJ2-1	NA	TRBD1	CASSFRLGQAYNEQFF	TGTGCCAGCAGCTTTAGACTGGGACAGGCCTACAATGAGCAGTTCTTC
TRBV12-3/TRBV12-4	TRBJ2-1	many	NA	CASRWGSYNEQFF	TGTGCCAGCAGATGGGGGAGCTACAATGAGCAGTTCTTC
TRBV5-1	TRBJ2-3	few	NA	CASSLGGDPTDTQYF	TGCGCCAGCAGCTTGGGGGGAGATCCCACAGATACGCAGTATTTT
TRBV6-1	TRBJ1-3	few	NA	CASSEEAGSGNTIYF	TGTGCCAGCAGTGAAGAGGCAGGCTCTGGAAACACCATATATTTT
TRBV27	TRBJ2-5	many	NA	CASSHRQKETQYF	TGTGCCAGCAGTCACCGACAGAAGGAGACCCAGTACTTC
TRBV12-3/TRBV12-4	TRBJ2-1	few	TRBD2	CASGLAGGVYNEQFF	TGTGCCAGCGGACTAGCGGGGGGGGTTTACAATGAGCAGTTCTTC
TRBV6-2/TRBV6-3	TRBJ1-5	many	TRBD1	CASTRGTGNQPQHF	TGTGCCAGCACTCGAGGGACAGGGAATCAGCCCCAGCATTTT
TRBV7-9	TRBJ1-4	few	NA	CASSGSGFGEKLFF	TGTGCCAGCAGCGGATCCGGGTTCGGGGAAAAACTGTTTTTT
TRBV2	TRBJ2-7	many	NA	CASSPTPSGEQYF	TGTGCCAGCAGTCCGACGCCAAGCGGGGAGCAGTACTTC
TRBV30	TRBJ1-1	many	TRBD1	CAWRSEGQGNTEAFF	TGTGCCTGGAGGTCGGAGGGACAGGGGAACACTGAAGCTTTCTTT
TRBV15	TRBJ1-4	few	TRBD1	CATSRDRIGTAENEKLFF	TGTGCCACCAGCAGAGATAGGATAGGGACAGCCGAAAATGAAAAACTGTTTTTT